These T cell receptor beta chains were read from a single sample in a study of T cell changes during pregnancy in multiple sclerosis. Repertoires were generated with immunoSEQ multiplex PCR, while TCRdb's copy carries only in-frame clones and drops some. The table has 50,000 to 65,000 clones, around 91% seen once. This specimen was peripheral blood, taken after pregnancy. The receptors derive from a female donor with multiple sclerosis, enrolled in a pregnancy study. Both conserved end residues are part of each CDR3. The D gene is left open where the match is weak. Expanded clones are given a class, and other clones once, few, many or no size at all.

J,D,size,V,DNA,CDR3
TRBJ1-2,.,.,TRBV15,TGTGCCACCAGCAGCCCGGGGGTACATGGCTACACCTTC,CATSSPGVHGYTF
TRBJ2-1,.,.,TRBV9,TGTGCCAGCAGCGTAGGGGCGCCTGGGAGCTCCTACAATGAGCAGTTCTTC,CASSVGAPGSSYNEQFF
TRBJ1-2,TRBD1,.,TRBV30,TGTGCCTGGACTGACAGGGGCCTCTTGTTGTACACCTTC,CAWTDRGLLLYTF
TRBJ2-4,TRBD1,.,TRBV6-1,TGTGCCAGCACCAGACAGGGGAACATTCAGTACTTC,CASTRQGNIQYF
TRBJ1-1,TRBD1,.,TRBV4-1,TGCGCCAGCAGCCTTGAGGGCAGGGGGCTTCGGACTGAAGCTTTCTTT,CASSLEGRGLRTEAFF
TRBJ2-3,TRBD1,.,TRBV5-1,TGCGCCAGCAGCTTGGGGGGACAGGTAACAGATACGCAGTATTTT,CASSLGGQVTDTQYF
TRBJ1-1,.,.,TRBV4-3,TGCGCCAGCAGCCCCAGGGGGAACACTGAAGCTTTCTTT,CASSPRGNTEAFF
TRBJ1-4,.,.,TRBV12-5,TGTGCTAGTGGTTTGGATAACAGGGCGGAACTGTTTTTT,CASGLDNRAELFF
TRBJ2-1,.,.,TRBV10-3,TGTGCCATCAGTGACGTTACCCGGCGGGACGGGAAAGGCAATGAGCAGTTCTTC,CAISDVTRRDGKGNEQFF
TRBJ2-1,TRBD2,.,TRBV7-6,TGTGCCAGCAGCTTTATAGCGGGGTCCTACAATGAGCAGTTCTTC,CASSFIAGSYNEQFF
TRBJ2-1,.,.,TRBV12-5,TGTGCTAGTGGTTTGGGGCAGGTGAGCTCCTACAATGAGCAGTTCTTC,CASGLGQVSSYNEQFF
TRBJ1-1,.,.,TRBV9,TGTGCCAGCAGCGTAGCTGCCCAACTAATAAACACTGAAGCTTTCTTT,CASSVAAQLINTEAFF
TRBJ2-2,TRBD1,.,TRBV19,TGTGCCAGTACCCGGGGGGACAGGGACACCGGGGAGCTGTTTTTT,CASTRGDRDTGELFF
TRBJ1-1,TRBD1,once,TRBV11-2,TGTGCCAGCAGCCCGATCTGGGACAGACGGGCTTTCTTT,CASSPIWDRRAFF
TRBJ1-1,TRBD1,.,TRBV9,TGTGCCAGCAGCCCCATCAGGGGGAGGAACACTGAAGCTTTCTTT,CASSPIRGRNTEAFF
TRBJ2-5,.,.,TRBV7-9,TGTGCCAGCAGCTTTATGACGGAGCAAGAGACCCAGTACTTC,CASSFMTEQETQYF
TRBJ2-7,TRBD1,.,TRBV27,TGTGCCAGCAGTTCCTACTCCTCACAGGGGCCGTACGAGCAGTACTTC,CASSSYSSQGPYEQYF
TRBJ1-1,TRBD1,.,TRBV4-2,TGTGCCAGCAGCCGGGACAGGGCCGTAAACACTGAAGCTTTCTTT,CASSRDRAVNTEAFF
TRBJ2-2,TRBD1,.,TRBV11-2,TGTGCCAGCAGCCAGACAGGGTCGCCTTCAGCCGGGGAGCTGTTTTTT,CASSQTGSPSAGELFF
TRBJ1-6,.,.,TRBV5-1,TGCGCCAGCAGCTGGTCCGGGAATTATAATTCACCCCTCCACTTT,CASSWSGNYNSPLHF
TRBJ2-7,TRBD1,.,TRBV5-6,TGTGCCAGCAGCTTTAGTAGGACAGGTGATTACGAGCAGTACTTC,CASSFSRTGDYEQYF
TRBJ1-6,.,.,TRBV2,TGTGCCAGCAGTGACTCCCAGGGCCCTAATTCACCCCTCCACTTT,CASSDSQGPNSPLHF
TRBJ2-7,TRBD1,once,TRBV29-1,TGCAGCGTTGACCTTGGGACAGGGAAATACGAGCAGTACTTC,CSVDLGTGKYEQYF
TRBJ2-3,TRBD2,.,TRBV2,TGTGCCAGCACCCGATGGGTGGGGGGGAGCACAGATACGCAGTATTTT,CASTRWVGGSTDTQYF
TRBJ1-4,TRBD1,.,TRBV5-1,TGCGCCAGCAGCTTACAGGGGTTTGGTGAAAAACTGTTTTTT,CASSLQGFGEKLFF
TRBJ1-3,.,.,TRBV7-8,TGTGCCAGCAGCTTAGCGATGAGGCTTTCTGGAAACACCATATATTTT,CASSLAMRLSGNTIYF
TRBJ2-7,TRBD1,.,TRBV28,TGTGCCAGCAGCTTCTCCGGGACAGGCAGCTACGAGCAGTACTTC,CASSFSGTGSYEQYF
TRBJ1-1,.,.,TRBV5-8,TGTGCCAGCAGCTTCGACAGAGACACTGAAGCTTTCTTT,CASSFDRDTEAFF